The next 3 T cell receptor beta chains were all read from a single sample in a study of shared clonotypes between healthy human individuals. Selected positively for CCR7 and CD45RO-negative, naive CD8 cells excluded terminally differentiated effector memory CD45RA+ cells. Only in-frame clones appear in the TCRdb table, and some are missing; sequencing was by immunoSEQ multiplex PCR. The data contain roughly 2 million clones, less than 95% of them seen just once; the ten biggest clones take up 0.9% to 1.3%. Sequencing was carried out using naive CD8+ T cells sorted from blood. These receptors were taken from a young man in good health.

This clone was detected once. The chain is built from TRBV11-2 and TRBJ2-3; a weak D match, TRBD1 (5 bases). Germline V gives CDR1 SGHAT, CDR2 FQNNGV. This CDR3 spans 14 amino acids. V shed 5 bases and J shed 7 bases, with 16 bases lying between them. CDR3 in amino acids: CASSPKSNRNTQYF. Written as DNA, the CDR3 is TGTGCCAGCAGCCCCAAGAGCAACAGGAATACGCAGTATTTT.

The chain employs TRBV10-2 and TRBJ2-1; 11 positions match TRBD2. Unmatched junction bases numbered 8, after V lost 2 bases and J lost 2 bases. The CDR3 is 18 residues long. CDR1 and CDR2 (germline): WSHSY, SAAADI. CDR3: CASSEVSGGDHAYNEQFF. CDR3 sequence (DNA): TGCGCCAGCAGTGAGGTTAGCGGGGGGGACCACGCCTACAATGAGCAGTTCTTC.

This chain joins TRBV11-2 and TRBJ2-7; D is unresolved. Trimming took 3 bases from V and 2 from J, leaving 5 bases between them. There are 12 residues in the CDR3. Germline V gene data show CDR1 as SGHAT and CDR2 as FQNNGV. CDR3 protein: CASSFETYEQYF. In DNA, the CDR3 is TGTGCCAGCAGCTTTGAGACCTACGAGCAGTACTTC.